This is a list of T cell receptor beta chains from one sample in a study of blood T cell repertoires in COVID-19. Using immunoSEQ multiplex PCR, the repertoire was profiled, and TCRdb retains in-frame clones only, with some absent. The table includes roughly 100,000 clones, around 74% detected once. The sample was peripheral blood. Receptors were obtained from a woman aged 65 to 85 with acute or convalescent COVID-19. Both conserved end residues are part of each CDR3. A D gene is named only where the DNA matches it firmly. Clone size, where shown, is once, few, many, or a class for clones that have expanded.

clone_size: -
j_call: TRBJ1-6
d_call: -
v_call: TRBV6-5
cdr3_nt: TGTGCCAGCAGTTACGCTGAGTATAATTCACCCCTCCACTTT
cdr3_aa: CASSYAEYNSPLHF

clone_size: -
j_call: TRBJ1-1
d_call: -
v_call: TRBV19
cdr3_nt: TGTGCCAGTAGTATTTTCACCGGAGGGAGGGATGAAGCTTTCTTT
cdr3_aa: CASSIFTGGRDEAFF

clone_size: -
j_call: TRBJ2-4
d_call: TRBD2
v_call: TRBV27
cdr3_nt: TGTGCCAGCAGTTTAGGGGGACTAGGTGACATTCAGTACTTC
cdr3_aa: CASSLGGLGDIQYF

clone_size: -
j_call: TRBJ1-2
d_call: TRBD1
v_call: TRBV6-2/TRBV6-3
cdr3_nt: TGTGCCAGCAGTTACGAGGGGGCGCCTTTCGACGGCTACACCTTC
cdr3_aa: CASSYEGAPFDGYTF

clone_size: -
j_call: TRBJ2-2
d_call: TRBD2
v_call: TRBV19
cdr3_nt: TGTGCCAGTTGTTCCGGGACTAGCGGGGGGGCGAACACCGGGGAGCTGTTTTTT
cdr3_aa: CASCSGTSGGANTGELFF

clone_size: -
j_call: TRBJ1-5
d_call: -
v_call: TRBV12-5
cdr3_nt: TGTGCTAGTGGTTTGTCCGGGGGTGGTCAGCCCCAGCATTTT
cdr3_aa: CASGLSGGGQPQHF

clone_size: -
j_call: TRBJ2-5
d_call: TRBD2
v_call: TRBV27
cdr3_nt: TGTGCCAGCAGCGAGCGGGGGGGTCGAGAGACCCAGTACTTC
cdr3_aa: CASSERGGRETQYF

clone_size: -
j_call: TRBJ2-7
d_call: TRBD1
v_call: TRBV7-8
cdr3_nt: TGTGCCAGCAGCTTAGCGACAGGGGGTGTTTACAAGCAGTACTTC
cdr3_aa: CASSLATGGVYKQYF

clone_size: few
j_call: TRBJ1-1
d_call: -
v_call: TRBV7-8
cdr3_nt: TGTGCCAGCAGCCCTGAGGGGACAATGAACACTGAAGCTTTCTTT
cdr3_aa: CASSPEGTMNTEAFF

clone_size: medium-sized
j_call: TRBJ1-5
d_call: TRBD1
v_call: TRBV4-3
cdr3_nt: TGCGCCAGCAGCCCCACAGGGGAAGGACATCAGCCCCAGCATTTT
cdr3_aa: CASSPTGEGHQPQHF

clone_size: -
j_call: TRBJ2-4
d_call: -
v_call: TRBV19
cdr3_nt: TGTGCCAGTAGTTGGAGGAAGGCGGACATTCAGTACTTC
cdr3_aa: CASSWRKADIQYF

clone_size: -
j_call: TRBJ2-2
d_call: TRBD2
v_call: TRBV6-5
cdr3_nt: TGTGCCAGCACTAGCGGGCTATGGACCGGGGAGCTGTTTTTT
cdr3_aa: CASTSGLWTGELFF

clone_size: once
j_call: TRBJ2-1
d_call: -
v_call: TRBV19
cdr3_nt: TGTGCCAGCCGTATGGGGGGCAATGAGCAGTTCTTC
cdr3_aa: CASRMGGNEQFF

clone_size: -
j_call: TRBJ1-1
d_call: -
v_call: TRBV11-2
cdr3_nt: TGTGCCAGCAGCTTAGGTTTCGCAGGGTGGGGTGACACTGAAGCTTTCTTT
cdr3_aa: CASSLGFAGWGDTEAFF

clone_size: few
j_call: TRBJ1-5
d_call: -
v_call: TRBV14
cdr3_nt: TGTGCCAGCAGCCAGACAGGTAATTCCCAGCCCCAGCATTTT
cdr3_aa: CASSQTGNSQPQHF

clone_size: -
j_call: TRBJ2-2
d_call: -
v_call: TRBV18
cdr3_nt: TGTGCCAGCTCGGAGGGGGAGCTGTTTTTT
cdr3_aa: CASSEGELFF

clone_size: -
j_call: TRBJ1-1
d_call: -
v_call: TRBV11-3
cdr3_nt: TGTGCCAGCAGCTTAGGTCCACTTAACACTGAAGCTTTCTTT
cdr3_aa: CASSLGPLNTEAFF

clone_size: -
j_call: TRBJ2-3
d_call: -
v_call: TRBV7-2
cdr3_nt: TGTGCCAGCAGCTTACTAGCAGGTCGGGGGTTCACAGATACGCAGTATTTT
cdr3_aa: CASSLLAGRGFTDTQYF

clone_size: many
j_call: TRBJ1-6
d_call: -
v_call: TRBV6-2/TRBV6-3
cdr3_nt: TGTGCCAGCACCCCGCGGAACGCGGGCTCCTATAATTCACCCCTCCACTTT
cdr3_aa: CASTPRNAGSYNSPLHF

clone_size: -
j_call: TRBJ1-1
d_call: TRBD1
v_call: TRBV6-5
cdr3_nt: TGTGCCAGCAGTCCCAATCAGGGGGCAAGAGCTTTCTTT
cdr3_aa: CASSPNQGARAFF

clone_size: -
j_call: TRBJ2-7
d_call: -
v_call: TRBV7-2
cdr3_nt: TGTGCCAGCAGCTTAGAGCGGAACCTCCCCTACGAGCAGTACTTC
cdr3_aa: CASSLERNLPYEQYF

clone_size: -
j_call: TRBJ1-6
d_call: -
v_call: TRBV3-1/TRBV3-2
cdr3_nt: TGTGCCAGCAGCCAAGCCAGGGGTTCACCCCTCCACTTT
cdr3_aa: CASSQARGSPLHF

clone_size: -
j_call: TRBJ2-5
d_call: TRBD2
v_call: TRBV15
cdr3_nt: TGTGCCACCAGCAGAGGGCGATGGCTGGGCGGGGGGACCCAAGAGACCCAGTACTTC
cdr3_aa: CATSRGRWLGGGTQETQYF

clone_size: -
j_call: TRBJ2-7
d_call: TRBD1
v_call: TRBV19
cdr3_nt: TGTGCCAGTAGTCCAGGACAGGGGGCTGGGTACGAGCAGTACTTC
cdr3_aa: CASSPGQGAGYEQYF

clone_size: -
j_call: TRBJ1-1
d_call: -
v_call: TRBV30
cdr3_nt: TGTGCCTGGAATAGTAAGGGGATTTTGAACACTGAAGCTTTCTTT
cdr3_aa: CAWNSKGILNTEAFF

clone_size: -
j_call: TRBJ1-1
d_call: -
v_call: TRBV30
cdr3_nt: TGTGCCTGGAGTGCTCACGGGAACACTGAAGCTTTCTTT
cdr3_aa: CAWSAHGNTEAFF

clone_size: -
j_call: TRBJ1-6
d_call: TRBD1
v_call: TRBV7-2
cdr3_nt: TGTGCCAGCAGCTTAGTGGGACAGGGGAGCTCCTATAATTCACCCCTCCACTTT
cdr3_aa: CASSLVGQGSSYNSPLHF

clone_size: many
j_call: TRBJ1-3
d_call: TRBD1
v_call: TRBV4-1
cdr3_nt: TGCGCCAGCAGCCCCCGGGACAGGGAGGGAAACACCATATATTTT
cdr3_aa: CASSPRDREGNTIYF